This T cell receptor (beta chain) appears in the sequencing data of a study of CD8+CD57+ T cells in acquired aplastic anemia. Study findings and constraints: A lower diversity was found for CD8+CD57+ cells than for total CD4+ and CD8+ pools in patients.

CD8+CD57+ cell expansion had been shown by flow cytometry in patients chosen for sequencing. Diagnosis of severe acquired aplastic anemia applied to all patients. The CDR3 is 14 residues long. Between the trimmed V and J ends, which lost 1 base and 5 bases, there was a span of 13 bases. CDR1 is SGHRS, CDR2 YFSETQ, per germline. This clonotype was seen at least ten times. Its antigen is not known. Genomic DNA, serving as template, underwent TCR beta VDJ and CDR3 profiling. TCRdb used MiXCR to reprocess the reads, holding one entry per CDR3 protein. This table holds more than 15,000 distinct CDR3 sequences, over 35% found once.

This receptor was taken from a human donor with aplastic anemia. The specimen sequenced was CD8+CD57+ T cells sorted from PBMCs. Specified subset: bead-enriched CD8+CD57+ effector memory T cells from SAA patients. This chain connects TRBV5-1 to TRBJ2-7; no definite D call. This chain's CDR3 is CASSLIGSPHEQYF. The CDR3 DNA follows: TGCGCCAGCAGCTTGATCGGGTCGCCCCACGAGCAGTACTTC.